The 27 T cell receptor beta chains listed next were all sequenced from one sample in a study of OX40 agonist ivuxolimab in advanced cancers. Some clones are missing from TCRdb's copy, which holds only in-frame ones; the method was immunoSEQ multiplex PCR. The profile shows 60,000 to 70,000 clones, 75% to 90% of them singletons. This specimen consisted of CD4+ or CD8+ T cells sorted from blood, obtained in a trial of the OX40 agonist ivuxolimab. These receptor sequences come from an adult with an advanced solid tumor such as melanoma, head and neck, liver or kidney cancer.

The J gene is TRBJ2-5, the V gene TRBV29-1, with D maybe TRBD2 (6 bases). Trimming stripped 3 bases from V and 3 bases from J, with 8 bases between. This CDR3 spans 12 amino acids. Germline values: CDR1 SQVTM, CDR2 ANQGSEA. The CDR3 region has the DNA TGCAGCGTTGACCCGGGGGAAGAGACCCAGTACTTC. The encoded protein is CSVDPGEETQYF.

The rearrangement links TRBV2 to TRBJ2-1; D unresolved. The CDR3 loop spans 12 amino acids. The germline gives CDR1 SNHLY, CDR2 FYNNEI. Trimming took off 4 bases at V and 6 bases at J, with 7 bases between the two ends. The CDR3 spells CASSVGFNEQFF. The CDR3 DNA is TGTGCCAGCAGTGTCGGGTTCAATGAGCAGTTCTTC.

The chain recombines TRBV5-1 with TRBJ2-1; D gene unclear. Germline lookup yields CDR1 SGHRS and CDR2 YFSETQ. V was pared by 5 bases and J by 4 bases, with 10 bases between. The CDR3 covers 13 residues. The CDR3 coding sequence is TGCGCCAGCAGGGCTAGTGAATACAATGAGCAGTTCTTC. Encoded protein: CASRASEYNEQFF. Supplemented by reference TRBV5-1 and TRBJ2-1, the full variable domain reads KAGVTQTPRYLIKTRGQQVTLSCSPISGHRSVSWYQQTPGQGLQFLFEYFSETQRNKGNFPGRFSGRQFSNSRSEMNVSTLELGDSALYLCASRASEYNEQFFGPGTRLTVL.

The chain couples TRBV11-3 to TRBJ2-3; perhaps TRBD2 as D (6 bases). V was clipped by 4 bases and J by 1 base, with 9 bases between them. The CDR3 is 14 residues long. Germline lookup yields CDR1 SGHNT and CDR2 YENEEA. CDR3 DNA: TGTGCCAGCAGCTCAGGCGGGGGCACAGATACGCAGTATTTT. Translated: CASSSGGGTDTQYF.

This rearrangement joins TRBV5-1 to TRBJ1-5; D is unclear. Germline assignment: CDR1 SGHRS and CDR2 YFSETQ. The V end lost 0 bases, the J end lost 5 bases, and 9 bases lay between the germline ends. This CDR3 comprises 14 residues. The CDR3 region is CASSLAGTHQPQHF. CDR3 bases: TGCGCCAGCAGCTTGGCAGGAACTCATCAGCCCCAGCATTTT.

DNA of the CDR3: TGCGCCAGCAGCCAAAATGGGGGACAGGGGGCCACAGATACGCAGTATTTT. It encodes CASSQNGGQGATDTQYF. J is TRBJ2-3 and V is TRBV4-3; 12 nucleotides line up with TRBD1. The CDR3 runs to 17 residues. J lost 2 bases, V lost 2 bases, and 5 bases had no gene match. Germline CDR1 LGHNA, CDR2 YSLEER.

This clone was found a few times. The CDR3 coding sequence is TGTGCCAGCAGTGGACGGCGCCAAGAGACCCAGTACTTC. Translating it yields CASSGRRQETQYF. The rearrangement uses TRBV6-1 and TRBJ2-5; D gene ambiguous. V was pared by 4 bases and J by 1 base, with 7 bases between. The germline V gene has CDR1 MNHNS and CDR2 SASEGT. The CDR3 loop spans 13 amino acids.

In nucleotides, the CDR3 is TGTGCCAGCAGTGAAAGGCAGGCAGCCTCTAACTATGGCTACACCTTC. Its protein is CASSERQAASNYGYTF. This chain joins TRBV2 and TRBJ1-2; D is undetermined. The germline V gene has CDR1 SNHLY and CDR2 FYNNEI. V lost 2 bases, J lost 0 bases, and 13 bases lay in between. The CDR3 is made up of 16 amino acids.

The chain carries TRBV9 and TRBJ2-2; D perhaps matches TRBD1 (6 bases). V was shortened by 2 bases and J by 6 bases, with 8 bases between the two germline ends. CDR1 and CDR2 from the germline V gene are SGDLS and YYNGEE. This CDR3 has 13 amino acids. The CDR3 nucleotides read TGTGCCAGCAGCGTCCGACAGGCCGGGGAGCTGTTTTTT. This sequence encodes CASSVRQAGELFF.

This clone was found once. This rearrangement joins TRBV4-3 to TRBJ1-4; a possible D gene is TRBD1 (6 bases). This CDR3 contains 14 residues. Germline V lookup: CDR1 LGHNA, CDR2 YSLEER. The ends were cut back, 0 bases at V and 10 bases at J, with 12 bases in the middle. The CDR3 DNA is TGCGCCAGCAGCCAAGATAAGGGGGTGGGAAAACTGTTTTTT. It is translated as CASSQDKGVGKLFF.

This sequence joins TRBV18 and TRBJ2-3; the match to TRBD2 covers 9 bases. V gave up 0 bases and J gave up 5 bases; unmatched junction bases: 0. The germline gives CDR1 KGHSH, CDR2 LQKENI. The CDR3 is made up of 14 amino acids. This CDR3 reads CASSPPSGRDTQYF. The CDR3, as DNA: TGTGCCAGCTCACCACCTAGCGGGAGAGATACGCAGTATTTT.

This chain connects TRBV7-2 to TRBJ1-6; D is possibly TRBD1 (6 bases). Between the trimmed V and J ends, which lost 1 base and 7 bases, there was a span of 17 bases. This CDR3 spans 17 amino acids. Germline CDR1 and CDR2: SGHTA and FQGNSA. In nucleotides, the CDR3 is TGTGCCAGCAGCTTAGTCCCGCCAGGGCAGGGGAATTCACCCCTCCACTTT. Its protein product is CASSLVPPGQGNSPLHF.

This sequence joins TRBV9 and TRBJ2-1, with 13 bases fitting TRBD2. Germline trimming cut 3 bases from V and 8 bases from J; bases unmatched to any gene: 2. Germline CDR1 SGDLS, CDR2 YYNGEE. This CDR3 comprises 14 residues. The CDR3, as DNA: TGTGCCAGCAGCGGAACTAGCGGGAGGGATGAGCAGTTCTTC. This encodes CASSGTSGRDEQFF.

In this sample, this clone turned up once. This chain joins TRBV5-1 and TRBJ2-7; TRBD2 might be the D (5 bases). This CDR3 region has 15 residues. The germline CDR1 and CDR2 sequences are SGHRS and YFSETQ. The ends were cut back, 1 base at V and 6 bases at J, with 17 bases in the middle. The CDR3 protein is CASSLWGVGSFEQYF. The DNA of the CDR3 is TGCGCCAGCAGCTTGTGGGGAGTCGGCTCATTCGAGCAGTACTTC.

The gene calls are TRBV5-1 and TRBJ1-4, with unresolved D. The germline V gene has CDR1 SGHRS and CDR2 YFSETQ. V dropped 1 base and J dropped 2 bases, with 3 bases sitting between them. CDR3 length equals 13 residues. CDR3 nucleotide sequence: TGCGCCAGCAGCTTGTCCACTAATGAAAAACTGTTTTTT. This sequence encodes CASSLSTNEKLFF.

The rearrangement joins TRBV2 to TRBJ2-7; D possibly corresponds to TRBD1 (6 bases). Germline CDR1 and CDR2: SNHLY and FYNNEI. V was shortened by 8 bases and J by 3 bases, with 11 bases between the two germline ends. The CDR3 runs 12 residues. The CDR3 DNA follows: TGTGCCAGCGGTTCACAGGGCTACGAGCAGTACTTC. Translating gives CASGSQGYEQYF. The variable domain in full, with the rest retrieved from reference TRBV2 and TRBJ2-7, is EPEVTQTPSHQVTQMGQEVILRCVPISNHLYFYWYRQILGQKVEFLVSFYNNEISEKSEIFDDQFSVERPDGSNFTLKIRSTKLEDSAMYFCASGSQGYEQYFGPGTRLTVT.

V gene TRBV5-1 combines with J gene TRBJ2-3; D tentatively reads TRBD1 or TRBD2 (5 bases each). Germline V gene lookup returns CDR1 SGHRS and CDR2 YFSETQ. CDR3 length: 15 residues. V shed 4 bases and J shed 4 bases, with 16 bases lying between them. DNA for the CDR3: TGCGCCAGCAGCCCCCTAGAGGGGATCCCAGATACGCAGTATTTT. Its translation: CASSPLEGIPDTQYF.

The chain joins TRBV2 to TRBJ2-3; 7 bases are a match to TRBD1. Germline V gene sequence: CDR1 SNHLY, CDR2 FYNNEI. The J segment lost 4 bases and the V segment lost 4 bases, leaving 8 bases of the junction unmatched. CDR3 length: 15 amino acids. This CDR3 is CASSGNRGGADTQYF. CDR3 coding DNA: TGTGCCAGCAGTGGGAACAGGGGTGGCGCAGATACGCAGTATTTT.

In the case of this clone: Other nucleotide sequences in the sample specify the same CDR3. This chain uses TRBV9 with TRBJ1-1, with 7 bases fitting TRBD1. Germline CDR1 and CDR2: SGDLS and YYNGEE. Germline trimming cut 3 bases from V and 4 bases from J; bases unmatched to any gene: 6. This CDR3 is 14 amino acids long. The CDR3 here is CASSAEQGFTEAFF. The DNA for the CDR3 is TGTGCCAGCAGCGCCGAACAGGGGTTCACTGAAGCTTTCTTT.

The chain combines TRBV4-1 with TRBJ2-3; TRBD2 matches 8 bases. Losses at the gene ends were 0 bases for V and 2 bases for J; bases not matched to a gene: 7. This CDR3 contains 17 residues. The germline gives CDR1 MGHRA, CDR2 YSYEKL. This CDR3 is CASSQDQTAGDTDTQYF. CDR3 bases: TGCGCCAGCAGCCAAGATCAGACAGCGGGGGACACAGATACGCAGTATTTT.

This clone was counted once. The chain links TRBV14 to TRBJ1-2; D gene unclear. Trimming stripped 0 bases from V and 2 bases from J, with 7 bases between. The CDR3 totals 14 residues. Germline V gene data show CDR1 as SGHDN and CDR2 as FVKESK. DNA for the CDR3: TGTGCCAGCAGCCAAGAAGCCGTCAACTATGGCTACACCTTC. It codes for CASSQEAVNYGYTF.

This clone was picked up one time. The V and J genes are TRBV2 and TRBJ1-6; no definite D call. V lost 8 bases and J 4 bases, leaving 18 bases between the germline ends. CDR1 and CDR2 from the germline V gene are SNHLY and FYNNEI. The CDR3 spans 16 residues. CDR3 residues: CASLQRRTPYNSPLHF. CDR3 DNA: TGTGCCAGCCTCCAGCGCAGGACTCCATATAATTCACCCCTCCACTTT.

The table lists this clone with a count of one. The identical CDR3 is also encoded by other nucleotide sequences in the sample. This chain connects TRBV7-3 to TRBJ2-7; 9 nucleotides agree with TRBD1. CDR1 SGHTA and CDR2 FQGTGA come from the germline V gene. The CDR3 is 13 amino acids. Losses at the gene ends were 5 bases for V and 4 bases for J; bases not matched to a gene: 3. The CDR3 DNA reads as TGTGCCAGCAGCCCGGGACAGGGTTACGAGCAGTACTTC. Protein product: CASSPGQGYEQYF.

The chain recombines TRBV7-8 with TRBJ2-7; perhaps TRBD1 as D (5 bases). CDR1 SGHVS and CDR2 FQNEAQ come from the germline V gene. The CDR3 has 14 residues. V lost 0 bases and J lost 3, with 9 bases in between. CDR3 region: CASSLAETDYEQYF. CDR3 in DNA: TGTGCCAGCAGCTTAGCCGAGACAGACTACGAGCAGTACTTC.

The chain is built from TRBV6-5 and TRBJ2-2; possibly TRBD2 for D (6 bases). Germline values: CDR1 MNHEY, CDR2 SVGAGI. The CDR3 covers 15 residues. Trimming removed 2 bases at V and 2 bases at J, with 9 bases between. CDR3 sequence: CASSYAGGNTGELFF. The CDR3 nucleotides read TGTGCCAGCAGTTACGCCGGGGGTAACACCGGGGAGCTGTTTTTT.

This clone has a handful of counts. The chain carries TRBV30 and TRBJ1-6; D not resolved. The CDR3 is made up of 13 amino acids. Germline values: CDR1 GTSNPN, CDR2 SVGIG (reference sequence). Trimming left V 1 base short and J 5 bases short, with 6 bases between. This CDR3 reads CAWSAAHNSPLHF. CDR3 DNA: TGTGCCTGGAGTGCGGCCCATAATTCACCCCTCCACTTT.

This sequence joins TRBV4-1 and TRBJ2-7; 8 nucleotides agree with TRBD1. The J segment lost 0 bases and the V segment lost 3 bases, leaving 7 bases of the junction unmatched. CDR1 and CDR2 (germline): MGHRA, YSYEKL. This CDR3 is 16 amino acids long. This CDR3 is CASSHGGQGDSYEQYF. In DNA form, the CDR3 reads TGCGCCAGCAGCCACGGTGGACAGGGAGACTCCTACGAGCAGTACTTC.